This T cell receptor beta chain was identified in a study of neurological immune-mediated disorders. V was clipped by 2 bases and J by 5 bases; unmatched bases: 4. Germline CDR1 and CDR2: SGHVS and FNYEAQ. The CDR3 has 14 amino acids. This clonotype was recorded at least ten times. TCRdb reprocessed the 5' RACE reads with MiXCR, giving one entry per CDR3 protein. This table has under 80,000 distinct CDR3 sequences, 5.2% appearing once. V usage is TRBV7-6 and J usage is TRBJ2-5, with 8 bases lining up with TRBD1. This sequence originates from a woman aged 25 to 45 with multiple sclerosis. The sequenced material came from PBMCs. For the CDR3, the DNA is TGTGCCAGCAGCTTATGGACAGGGACGGAGACCCAGTACTTC. This gives the protein CASSLWTGTETQYF.